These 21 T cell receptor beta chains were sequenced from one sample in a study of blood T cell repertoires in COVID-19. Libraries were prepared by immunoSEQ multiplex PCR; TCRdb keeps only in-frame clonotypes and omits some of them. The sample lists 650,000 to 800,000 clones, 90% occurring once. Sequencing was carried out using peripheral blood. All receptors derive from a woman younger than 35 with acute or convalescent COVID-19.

DNA for the CDR3: TGTGCCAGCAGGCCCTGGGACAGGGGGAACACTGAAGCTTTCTTT. Protein: CASRPWDRGNTEAFF. The rearrangement joins TRBV6-5 to TRBJ1-1, with 10 bases lining up with TRBD1. The CDR3 loop spans 15 amino acids. V gave up 6 bases and J gave up 1 base; unmatched junction bases: 5. Germline assignment: CDR1 MNHEY and CDR2 SVGAGI.

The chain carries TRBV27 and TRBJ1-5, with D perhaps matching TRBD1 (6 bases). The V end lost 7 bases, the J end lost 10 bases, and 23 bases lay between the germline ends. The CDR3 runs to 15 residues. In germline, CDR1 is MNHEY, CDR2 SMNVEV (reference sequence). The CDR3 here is CASKKLSAGAGPQHF. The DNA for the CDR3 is TGTGCCAGCAAGAAGTTATCGGCAGGGGCAGGACCCCAGCATTTT.

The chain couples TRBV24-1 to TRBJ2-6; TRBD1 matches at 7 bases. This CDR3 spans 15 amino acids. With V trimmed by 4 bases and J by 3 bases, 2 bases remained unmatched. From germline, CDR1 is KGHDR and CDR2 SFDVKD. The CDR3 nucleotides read TGTGCCACCAGTGAGAGGGGGCGTGGGGCCAACGTCCTGACTTTC. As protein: CATSERGRGANVLTF.

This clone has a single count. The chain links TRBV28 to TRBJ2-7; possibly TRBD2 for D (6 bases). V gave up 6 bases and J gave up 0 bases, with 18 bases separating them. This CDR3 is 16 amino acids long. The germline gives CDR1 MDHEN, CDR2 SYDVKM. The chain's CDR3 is CASSLPGGVTSYEQYF. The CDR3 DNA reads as TGTGCCAGCAGCCTCCCTGGAGGGGTGACCTCCTACGAGCAGTACTTC.

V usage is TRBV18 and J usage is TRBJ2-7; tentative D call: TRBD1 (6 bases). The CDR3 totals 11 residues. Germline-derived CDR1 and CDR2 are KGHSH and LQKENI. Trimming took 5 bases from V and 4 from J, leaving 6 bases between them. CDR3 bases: TGTGCCAGCTCAGGACAGTACGAGCAGTACTTC. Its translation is CASSGQYEQYF.

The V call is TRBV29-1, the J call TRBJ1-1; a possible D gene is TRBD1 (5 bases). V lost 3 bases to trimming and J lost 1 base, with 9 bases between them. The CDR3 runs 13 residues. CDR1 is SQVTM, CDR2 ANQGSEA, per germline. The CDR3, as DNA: TGCAGCGTTGAGGACGGGGGGAACACTGAAGCTTTCTTT. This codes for CSVEDGGNTEAFF. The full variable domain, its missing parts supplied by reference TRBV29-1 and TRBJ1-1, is SAVISQKPSRDICQRGTSLTIQCQVDSQVTMMFWYRQQPGQSLTLIATANQGSEATYESGFVIDKFPISRPNLTFSTLTVSNMSPEDSSIYLCSVEDGGNTEAFFGQGTRLTVV.

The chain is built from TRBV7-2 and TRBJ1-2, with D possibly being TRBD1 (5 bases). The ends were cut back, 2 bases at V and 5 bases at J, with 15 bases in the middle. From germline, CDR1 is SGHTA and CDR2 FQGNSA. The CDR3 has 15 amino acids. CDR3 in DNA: TGTGCCAGCAGCTTATGGCCTGACAGATCTTATGGCTACACCTTC. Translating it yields CASSLWPDRSYGYTF.

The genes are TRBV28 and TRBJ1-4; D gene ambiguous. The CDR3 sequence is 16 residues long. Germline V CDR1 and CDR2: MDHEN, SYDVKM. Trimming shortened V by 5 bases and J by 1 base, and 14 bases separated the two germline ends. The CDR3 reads CASSLGRYRTNEKLFF. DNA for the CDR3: TGTGCCAGCAGTCTAGGGAGGTACAGAACTAATGAAAAACTGTTTTTT.

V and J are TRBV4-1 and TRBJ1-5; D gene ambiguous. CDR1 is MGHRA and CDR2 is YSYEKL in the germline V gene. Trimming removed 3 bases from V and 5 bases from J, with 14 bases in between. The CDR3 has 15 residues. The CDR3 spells CASSHRALGYQPQHF. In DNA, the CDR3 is TGCGCCAGCAGCCACAGAGCCCTAGGCTATCAGCCCCAGCATTTT.

In DNA form, the CDR3 reads TGCGCCAGCAGATCCGTGGGGGGTTCCACCGGGGAGCTGTTTTTT. Translation gives CASRSVGGSTGELFF. The chain recombines TRBV5-1 with TRBJ2-2; D may be TRBD2 (6 bases). This CDR3 comprises 15 residues. The germline V and J ends were trimmed by 5 bases and 4 bases, with 15 bases remaining between them. The V gene's germline CDR1 is SGHRS and CDR2 YFSETQ.

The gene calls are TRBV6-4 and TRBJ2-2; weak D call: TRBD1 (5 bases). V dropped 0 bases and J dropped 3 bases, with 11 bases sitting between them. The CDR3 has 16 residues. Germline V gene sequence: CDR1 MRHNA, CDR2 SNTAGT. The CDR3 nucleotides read TGTGCCAGCAGTGACTCCCCGAAAGGGGACACCGGGGAGCTGTTTTTT. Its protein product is CASSDSPKGDTGELFF.

The CDR3 reads CASSPSGTANNSPLHF. CDR3 DNA sequence: TGTGCCAGCAGTCCCAGTGGGACAGCAAATAATTCACCCCTCCACTTT. The chain employs TRBV25-1 and TRBJ1-6; 7 bases line up with TRBD1. Losses at the gene ends were 5 bases for V and 5 bases for J; bases not matched to a gene: 9. Germline CDR1 and CDR2: MGHDK and SYGVNS. The CDR3 is 16 amino acids.

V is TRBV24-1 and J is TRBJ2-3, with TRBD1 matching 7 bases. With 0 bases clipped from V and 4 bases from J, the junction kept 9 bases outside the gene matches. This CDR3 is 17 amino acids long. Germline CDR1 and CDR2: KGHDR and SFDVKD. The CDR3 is CATSDLPQGGLSDTQYF. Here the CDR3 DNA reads TGTGCCACCAGTGATTTGCCCCAAGGGGGCCTCTCAGATACGCAGTATTTT.

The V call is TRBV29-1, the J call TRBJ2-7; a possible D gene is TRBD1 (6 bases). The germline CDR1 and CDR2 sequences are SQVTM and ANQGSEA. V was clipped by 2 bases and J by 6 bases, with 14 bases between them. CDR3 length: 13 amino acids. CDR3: CSVESYAGAEQYF. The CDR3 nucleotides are TGCAGCGTTGAATCATATGCAGGGGCCGAGCAGTACTTC.

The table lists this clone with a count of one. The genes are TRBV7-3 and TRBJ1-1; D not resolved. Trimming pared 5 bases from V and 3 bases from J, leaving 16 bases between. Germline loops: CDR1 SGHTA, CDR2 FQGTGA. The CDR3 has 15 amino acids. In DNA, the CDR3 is TGTGCCAGCAGCCCAAGCGGCACCACCTACACTGAAGCTTTCTTT. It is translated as CASSPSGTTYTEAFF.

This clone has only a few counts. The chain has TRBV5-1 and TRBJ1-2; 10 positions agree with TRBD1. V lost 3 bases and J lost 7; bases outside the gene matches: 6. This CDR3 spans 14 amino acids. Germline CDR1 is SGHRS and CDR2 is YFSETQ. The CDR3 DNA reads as TGCGCCAGCAGCTCAACCGGGACAGGGGTTGGCTACACCTTC. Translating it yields CASSSTGTGVGYTF.

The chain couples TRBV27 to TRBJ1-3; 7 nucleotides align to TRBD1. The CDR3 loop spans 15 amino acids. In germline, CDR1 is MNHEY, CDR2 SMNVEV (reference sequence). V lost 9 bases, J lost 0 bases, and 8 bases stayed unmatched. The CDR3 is CASPPRDSSGNTIYF. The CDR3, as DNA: TGTGCCAGTCCCCCAAGGGACAGCTCTGGAAACACCATATATTTT.

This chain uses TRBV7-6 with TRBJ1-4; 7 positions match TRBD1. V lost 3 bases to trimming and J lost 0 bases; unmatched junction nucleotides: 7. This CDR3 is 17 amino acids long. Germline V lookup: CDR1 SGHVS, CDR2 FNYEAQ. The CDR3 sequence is CASSFLLQGPTNEKLFF. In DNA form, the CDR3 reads TGTGCCAGCAGCTTTCTCCTACAGGGGCCAACTAATGAAAAACTGTTTTTT.

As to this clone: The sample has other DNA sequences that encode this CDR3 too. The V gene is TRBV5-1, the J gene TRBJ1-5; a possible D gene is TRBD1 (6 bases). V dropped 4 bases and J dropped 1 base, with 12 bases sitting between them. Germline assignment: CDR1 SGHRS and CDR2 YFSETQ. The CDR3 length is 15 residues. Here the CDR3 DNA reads TGCGCCAGCAGCCCGACAGGAGGAAGCAATCAGCCCCAGCATTTT. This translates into CASSPTGGSNQPQHF.

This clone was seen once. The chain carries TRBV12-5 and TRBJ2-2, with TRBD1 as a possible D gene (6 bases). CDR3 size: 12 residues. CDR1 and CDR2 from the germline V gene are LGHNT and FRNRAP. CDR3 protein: CAQGYYTGELFF. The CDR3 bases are TGTGCCCAGGGGTATTATACCGGGGAGCTGTTTTTT.

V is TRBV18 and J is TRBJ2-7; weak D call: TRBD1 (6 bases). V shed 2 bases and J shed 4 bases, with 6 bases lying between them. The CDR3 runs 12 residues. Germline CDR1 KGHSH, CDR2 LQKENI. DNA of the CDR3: TGTGCCAGCTCACCAACAGGGTACGAGCAGTACTTC. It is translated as CASSPTGYEQYF.